What follows describes a single TCR beta chain. A clone one base away is much larger, so this may be a read error. This sample is part of a study of early T cells in non-severe SARS-CoV-2 infection. Background on the study: It was bulk RNA from unsorted whole blood that was sequenced, and the chains were unpaired.

Tagging with unique molecular identifiers was applied to individual cDNA molecules. TCRdb analysed the 5' RACE reads with MiXCR anew, one entry per CDR3 protein. This sample has more than 40,000 distinct CDR3 sequences, with 7% to 8% found just once. Germline CDR1 reads MNHEY; CDR2 reads SVGEGT. This CDR3 has 17 amino acids. Sequencing was carried out using whole blood. J is TRBJ2-2 and V is TRBV6-2 or TRBV6-3; TRBD2 matches 8 bases. This sequence originates from an adult who was a healthcare worker with PCR-confirmed SARS-CoV-2 infection or an uninfected control (not recorded which). CDR3 protein: CASSYSKGLDATEELFF. The CDR3 DNA is TGTGCCAGCAGTTACTCGAAGGGACTAGACGCAACCGAGGAGCTGTTTTTT.